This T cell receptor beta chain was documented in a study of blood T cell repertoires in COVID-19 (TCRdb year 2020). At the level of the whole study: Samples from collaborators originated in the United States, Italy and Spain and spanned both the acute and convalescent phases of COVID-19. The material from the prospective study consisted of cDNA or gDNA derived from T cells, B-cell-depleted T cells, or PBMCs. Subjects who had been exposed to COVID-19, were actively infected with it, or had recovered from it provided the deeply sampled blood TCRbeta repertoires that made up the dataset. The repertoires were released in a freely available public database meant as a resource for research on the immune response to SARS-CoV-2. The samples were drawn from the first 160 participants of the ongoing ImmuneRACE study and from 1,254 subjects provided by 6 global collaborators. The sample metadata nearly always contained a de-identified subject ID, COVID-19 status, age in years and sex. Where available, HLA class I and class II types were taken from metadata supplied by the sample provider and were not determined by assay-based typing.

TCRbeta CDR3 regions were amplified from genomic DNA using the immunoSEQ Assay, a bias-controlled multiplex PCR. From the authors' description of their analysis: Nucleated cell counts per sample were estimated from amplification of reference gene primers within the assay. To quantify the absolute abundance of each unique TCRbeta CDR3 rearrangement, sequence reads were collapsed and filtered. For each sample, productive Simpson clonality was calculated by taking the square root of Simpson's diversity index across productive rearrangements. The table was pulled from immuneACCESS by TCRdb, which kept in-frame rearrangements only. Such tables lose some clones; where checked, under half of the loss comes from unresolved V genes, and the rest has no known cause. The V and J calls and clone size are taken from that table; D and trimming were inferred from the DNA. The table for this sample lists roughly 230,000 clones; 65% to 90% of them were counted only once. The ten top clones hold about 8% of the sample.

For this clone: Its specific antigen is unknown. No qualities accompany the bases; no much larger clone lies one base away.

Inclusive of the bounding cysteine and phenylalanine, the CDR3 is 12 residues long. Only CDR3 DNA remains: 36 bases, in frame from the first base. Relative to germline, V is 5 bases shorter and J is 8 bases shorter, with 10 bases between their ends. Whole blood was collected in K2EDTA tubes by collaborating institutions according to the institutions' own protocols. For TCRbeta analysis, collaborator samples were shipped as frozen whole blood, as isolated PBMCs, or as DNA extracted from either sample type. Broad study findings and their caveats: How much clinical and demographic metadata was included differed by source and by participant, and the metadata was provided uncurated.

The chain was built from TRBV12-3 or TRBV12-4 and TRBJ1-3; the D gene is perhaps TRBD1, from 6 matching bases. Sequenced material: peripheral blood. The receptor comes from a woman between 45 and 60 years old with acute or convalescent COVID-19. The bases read TGTGCCAGCAGTAGACAGGTTGACACCATATATTTT. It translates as CASSRQVDTIYF.